This TCR beta chain was identified in a study of post-analysis software for immune sequencing data (dated by TCRdb to about 2015). Looking at the study overall: Relapsing-remitting, secondary progressive and progressive-relapsing multiple sclerosis were recorded as disease courses, and subtype annotation was lacking for some patients. Patient repertoires were compared against about a dozen previously published healthy control repertoires from donors aged roughly 6 to 27 years. A subset of samples was prepared in parallel using single-end sample barcoding, then pooled and co-amplified after Illumina adapter ligation. Results the study describes overall, beyond this receptor: Significantly lower normalized Chao1 diversity was found in multiple sclerosis patients than in controls, suggesting substantial peripheral T-cell clonal expansion. The control group was slightly older than the multiple sclerosis patient group. Strong co-clustering of samples prepared in the same batch was shown by direct clustering with F measure, prompting a batch-effect correction.

To demonstrate the VDJtools post-analysis software, the study profiled TCR beta repertoires from the peripheral blood of under 15 young patients with multiple sclerosis. Multiple sclerosis patients were children and adolescents aged roughly 6 to 17 years. Library preparation used PCR. Sequencing took place on an Illumina HiSeq 2500. Unique molecular identifiers were incorporated into TCR beta cDNA libraries to reduce PCR and sequencing biases. Roughly 500,000 cDNA molecules were obtained per 1 to 10 million input T cells, so each molecule approximated one T cell. The patient libraries were prepared and sequenced with the same protocol used for the earlier healthy control dataset. Within a given batch, samples were prepared together, multiplexed and sequenced on the same HiSeq lane. The paper's data handling went like this. Raw barcoded reads were processed with MIGEC, and single-read molecular identifier groups were discarded before consensus assembly and CDR3 extraction. Clonotype tables were post-analysed with VDJtools, and diversity was normalized by down-sampling all datasets to the smallest sample size. Repertoire overlap clustering matched CDR3 amino acid but not nucleotide sequences to correct batch-related cross-sample contamination. TCRdb reprocessing: public reads trimmed at Q25 with fastp, clones called with MiXCR, in-frame beta chains kept. Entries are consolidated by CDR3 protein sequence, retaining the most common genes and DNA. The V and J calls shown here were made by TCRdb, not taken from the authors' results. The sample table records a few hundred thousand distinct CDR3 sequences; approximately 42% of these occur just once. Jointly, the top ten make up less than 8% of the sample.

The sample holds a few counts of this clonotype. Its antigen is still unknown. The record has no base qualities; no much larger clone is one base away. The source of this sequence is a girl aged 2-10 years with multiple sclerosis. Source material: blood.

DNA sequence: TGTGCCAGCAGTGAACCCGGGACAGGGGTGGAGACCCAGTACTTC. Its coded protein is CASSEPGTGVETQYF. The V and J genes are TRBV25-1 and TRBJ2-5, with 10 middle bases fitting TRBD1. CDR1 is given as MGHDK and CDR2 as SYGVNS, both from the germline V gene. For this chain, trimming is 2 bases at the V end and 5 bases at the J end, and the number of junction bases without a gene match is 5. The CDR3 has 15 amino acids, counting the end cysteine and phenylalanine. Solely the CDR3 DNA is kept, with 45 bases framed from the first base.